Below are 14 T cell receptor beta chains sequenced from a single sample in a study of cytotoxic CD8 clonotypes in ibrutinib-treated CLL. Repertoires were generated with immunoSEQ multiplex PCR, while TCRdb's copy carries only in-frame clones and drops some. The sample shows some 65,000 clones, roughly 50% of them seen only once. The material was PBMCs, obtained after 12 months of ibrutinib treatment. These receptors originate from a human donor with chronic lymphocytic leukemia.

This clone was counted a few times. This sequence joins TRBV5-6 and TRBJ2-6; either TRBD1 or TRBD2 may supply D (5 bases each). This CDR3 has 18 amino acids. Trimming removed 0 bases from V and 0 bases from J, with 13 bases in between. Germline-derived CDR1 and CDR2 are SGHDT and YYEEEE. This CDR3 is CASSLAPGRLSGANVLTF. The CDR3 DNA is TGTGCCAGCAGCTTGGCCCCGGGACGGCTCTCTGGGGCCAACGTCCTGACTTTC.

For the CDR3, the DNA is TGTGCCAACATGACAGGGGTCTATGGCTACACCTTC. Translating gives CANMTGVYGYTF. This chain joins TRBV19 and TRBJ1-2; 8 nucleotides match TRBD1. The ends lost 10 bases at V and 4 bases at J; junction bases unmatched: 5. The germline gives CDR1 LNHDA, CDR2 SQIVND (reference sequence). The CDR3 runs 12 residues.

The V and J genes are TRBV2 and TRBJ2-3; D gene ambiguous. CDR1 and CDR2 from the germline V gene are SNHLY and FYNNEI. This CDR3 contains 11 residues. Between the trimmed V and J ends, which lost 5 bases and 6 bases, there was a span of 6 bases. DNA for the CDR3: TGTGCCAGCAGTTTCGACGATACGCAGTATTTT. Translation: CASSFDDTQYF.

The V and J genes are TRBV18 and TRBJ2-5; D is ambiguous. This CDR3 has 12 residues. Germline CDR1 and CDR2: KGHSH and LQKENI. Trimming took off 6 bases at V and 5 bases at J, with 10 bases between the two ends. The CDR3 spells CASSTLGETQYF. CDR3 DNA: TGTGCCAGCTCCACGTTGGGGGAGACCCAGTACTTC.

The V call is TRBV10-2, the J call TRBJ1-2; TRBD1 matches at 9 bases. With V trimmed by 6 bases and J by 5 bases, 7 bases remained unmatched. Germline CDR1 WSHSY, CDR2 SAAADI. The CDR3 covers 14 residues. Here the CDR3 reads CASRDTGGGYGYTF. As DNA, the CDR3 is TGCGCCAGCAGGGATACAGGGGGCGGTTATGGCTACACCTTC.

The chain joins TRBV18 to TRBJ2-1; 10 nucleotides agree with TRBD2. V shed 3 bases and J 5 bases; nucleotides not matched to a gene: 10. Germline assignment: CDR1 KGHSH and CDR2 LQKENI. The CDR3 loop spans 17 amino acids. In DNA form, the CDR3 reads TGTGCCAGCTCACCGCTTCCCGGGACTAGCGACCACAATGAGCAGTTCTTC. Translating it yields CASSPLPGTSDHNEQFF.

The rearrangement joins TRBV27 to TRBJ2-3, with no clear D. The germline V gene has CDR1 MNHEY and CDR2 SMNVEV (reference sequence). This CDR3 has 14 residues. The V and J ends lost 1 base and 5 bases respectively, with 10 bases between them. The CDR3 DNA reads TGTGCCAGCAGTTTATTAGAGGCGAGAGATACGCAGTATTTT. Translation: CASSLLEARDTQYF.

This rearrangement joins TRBV28 to TRBJ2-2; TRBD2 might be the D (6 bases). Germline-derived CDR1 and CDR2 are MDHEN and SYDVKM. The CDR3 spans 13 residues. Trimming removed 6 bases at V and 13 bases at J, with 18 bases between. The CDR3 protein is CASSQTAEGGLFF. The CDR3 DNA sequence: TGTGCCAGCAGCCAAACCGCGGAGGGTGGGCTGTTTTTT.

This chain joins TRBV7-9 and TRBJ2-7; 10 bases map to TRBD1. Germline trimming cut 4 bases from V and 5 bases from J; bases unmatched to any gene: 8. The CDR3 is made up of 15 amino acids. Germline V gene lookup returns CDR1 SEHNR and CDR2 FQNEAQ (reference sequence). The CDR3 region is CASSSSGTGAHEQYF. The CDR3 DNA follows: TGTGCCAGCAGCTCTTCCGGGACAGGGGCGCACGAGCAGTACTTC.

The J gene is TRBJ1-4, the V gene TRBV28, with unresolved D. Germline V gene sequence: CDR1 MDHEN, CDR2 SYDVKM. The CDR3 is 16 residues long. V gave up 4 bases and J gave up 2 bases, with 14 bases separating them. The CDR3 DNA reads as TGTGCCAGCAGTTCGGGCCGCCGTGGGACTAATGAAAAACTGTTTTTT. Translation: CASSSGRRGTNEKLFF. Variable domain in full (rest from reference TRBV28 and TRBJ1-4): DVKVTQSSRYLVKRTGEKVFLECVQDMDHENMFWYRQDPGLGLRLIYFSYDVKMKEKGDIPEGYSVSREKKERFSLILESASTNQTSMYLCASSSGRRGTNEKLFFGSGTQLSVL.

This chain links TRBV5-1 with TRBJ1-1, with 9 nucleotides matching TRBD1. V lost 4 bases to trimming and J lost 11 bases; unmatched junction nucleotides: 18. The CDR3 length is 16 residues. CDR1 and CDR2 (germline): SGHRS, YFSETQ. CDR3 residues: CASSIAFGTGKGDAFF. The CDR3 DNA follows: TGCGCCAGCAGCATAGCCTTTGGGACAGGGAAGGGAGATGCTTTCTTT.

The chain has TRBV5-4 and TRBJ2-5, with 9 bases matching TRBD1. CDR1 is SGHNT, CDR2 YYREEE, per germline (reference sequence). This CDR3 has 18 amino acids. The V segment lost 0 bases and the J segment 2 bases; nucleotides outside the gene matches: 11. In DNA, the CDR3 is TGTGCCAGCAGCTTGGAGTTGGTGGGGACAGGGCTACAAGAGACCCAGTACTTC. Translating it yields CASSLELVGTGLQETQYF.

The chain employs TRBV6-1 and TRBJ2-7; 9 bases agree with TRBD2. CDR3 length equals 15 residues. Per the germline V gene, CDR1 is MNHNS and CDR2 is SASEGT. Trimming cost V 3 bases and J 3 bases; bases outside gene matches: 6. CDR3 nucleotide sequence: TGTGCCAGCAGTGAGGTGGCGGGGGGGATCTACGAGCAGTACGTC. It translates to CASSEVAGGIYEQYV.

This clone occurred a few times. CDR3 sequence reads: CSVAEQNTGELFF. The DNA of the CDR3 is TGCAGCGTTGCGGAGCAGAACACCGGGGAGCTGTTTTTT. The chain links TRBV29-1 to TRBJ2-2; D not resolved. Trimming took 4 bases from V and 1 from J, leaving 7 bases between them. The CDR3 spans 13 residues. Germline CDR1 and CDR2: SQVTM and ANQGSEA.